The rows below give T cell receptor beta chains drawn from one sample of a study of blood T cell repertoires in COVID-19. TCRdb's table, derived via immunoSEQ multiplex PCR, lists solely in-frame clones and lacks some. The sample includes 350,000 to 500,000 clones, roughly 90% of them seen just once. Sequenced input: peripheral blood. The receptors were gathered from a man between 18 and 29 years old with COVID-19, enrolled during active disease. Both conserved end residues are part of each CDR3. The D gene is left open where the match is weak. Not every row has a clone size; where given, it reads once, few, many or a size class.

d_call: -; v_call: TRBV14; clone_size: -; j_call: TRBJ1-2; cdr3_nt: TGTGCCAGCAGTCGGTCTGCCCTCCACTATGGCTACACCTTC; cdr3_aa: CASSRSALHYGYTF
d_call: -; v_call: TRBV7-9; clone_size: -; j_call: TRBJ1-6; cdr3_nt: TGTGCCAGCAGCTTAGGGGGCCCACCTAATTCACCCCTCCACTTT; cdr3_aa: CASSLGGPPNSPLHF
d_call: -; v_call: TRBV6-4; clone_size: -; j_call: TRBJ1-2; cdr3_nt: TGTGCCAGCAGTGAAGGAGTAAACTATGGCTACACCTTC; cdr3_aa: CASSEGVNYGYTF
d_call: -; v_call: TRBV12-3/TRBV12-4; clone_size: -; j_call: TRBJ1-1; cdr3_nt: TGTGCCAGCAGTTCTTCTCGGAACACTGAAGCTTTCTTT; cdr3_aa: CASSSSRNTEAFF
d_call: TRBD1; v_call: TRBV3-1/TRBV3-2; clone_size: -; j_call: TRBJ1-1; cdr3_nt: TGTGCCAGCAGCCAAGCCGGGACAGGGATAGCTTTCTTT; cdr3_aa: CASSQAGTGIAFF
d_call: TRBD2; v_call: TRBV7-2; clone_size: -; j_call: TRBJ2-4; cdr3_nt: TGTGCCAGCAGCTTAGGGTACGGTAGCGGGGTCAAAACCAAAAACATTCAGTACTTC; cdr3_aa: CASSLGYGSGVKTKNIQYF
d_call: TRBD2; v_call: TRBV2; clone_size: -; j_call: TRBJ2-5; cdr3_nt: TGTGCCAGCAGTGATATCGGCGGGAGCGAAGAGACCCAGTACTTC; cdr3_aa: CASSDIGGSEETQYF
d_call: TRBD1; v_call: TRBV24-1; clone_size: -; j_call: TRBJ2-2; cdr3_nt: TGTGCCGGTTTCTCCGGGACAGGGAACACCGGGGAGCTGTTTTTT; cdr3_aa: CAGFSGTGNTGELFF
d_call: TRBD2; v_call: TRBV2; clone_size: -; j_call: TRBJ2-5; cdr3_nt: TGTGCCAGCAGAGCCCAGCGGGGGAAAGAGACCCAGTACTTC; cdr3_aa: CASRAQRGKETQYF
d_call: TRBD1; v_call: TRBV2; clone_size: -; j_call: TRBJ1-2; cdr3_nt: TGTGCCAGCAACGGGGACAGCGTCGGCCGGGAAGGCTACACCTTC; cdr3_aa: CASNGDSVGREGYTF
d_call: TRBD2; v_call: TRBV24-1; clone_size: -; j_call: TRBJ2-2; cdr3_nt: TGTGCCACCAGTGACCCCGGGACTAGCGGGAGTACCGGGGAGCTGTTTTTT; cdr3_aa: CATSDPGTSGSTGELFF
d_call: TRBD2; v_call: TRBV19; clone_size: -; j_call: TRBJ2-7; cdr3_nt: TGTGCCAGTAGTATAGTAGCGGGAGGGTACTACGAGCAGTACTTC; cdr3_aa: CASSIVAGGYYEQYF
d_call: -; v_call: TRBV6-5; clone_size: -; j_call: TRBJ2-7; cdr3_nt: TGTGCCAGCGGCCCCCGACAGTCCCGTCTCGAGCAGTACTTC; cdr3_aa: CASGPRQSRLEQYF
d_call: TRBD1; v_call: TRBV28; clone_size: -; j_call: TRBJ2-3; cdr3_nt: TGTGCCAGCAGACGACAGGGGGCGCCAACAGATACGCAGTATTTT; cdr3_aa: CASRRQGAPTDTQYF
d_call: TRBD2; v_call: TRBV13; clone_size: -; j_call: TRBJ2-7; cdr3_nt: TGTGCCAGCAGCGAGGGGACTAGAAGCTCCTACGAGCAGTACTTC; cdr3_aa: CASSEGTRSSYEQYF
d_call: -; v_call: TRBV10-3; clone_size: -; j_call: TRBJ2-1; cdr3_nt: TGTGCCACGGGCGGGCACTCCTACAATGAGCAGTTCTTC; cdr3_aa: CATGGHSYNEQFF
d_call: TRBD1; v_call: TRBV2; clone_size: -; j_call: TRBJ1-2; cdr3_nt: TGTGCCAGCGGGGACAGAGGGAACTATGGCTACACCTTC; cdr3_aa: CASGDRGNYGYTF
d_call: -; v_call: TRBV7-3; clone_size: -; j_call: TRBJ2-3; cdr3_nt: TGTGCCAGCAGCTACGGAGCGGAGCGCACAGATACGCAGTATTTT; cdr3_aa: CASSYGAERTDTQYF
d_call: -; v_call: TRBV15; clone_size: -; j_call: TRBJ2-6; cdr3_nt: TGTGCCACCAGCCTACCTTCTGGGGCCAACGTCCTGACTTTC; cdr3_aa: CATSLPSGANVLTF
d_call: TRBD1; v_call: TRBV18; clone_size: -; j_call: TRBJ2-7; cdr3_nt: TGTGCCAGCTCCCCACAGGGGTACTACGAGCAGTACTTC; cdr3_aa: CASSPQGYYEQYF
d_call: -; v_call: TRBV7-2; clone_size: -; j_call: TRBJ1-6; cdr3_nt: TGTGCCAGCAGCTCACGGCAGGTTGGCTCACCCCTCCACTTT; cdr3_aa: CASSSRQVGSPLHF
d_call: -; v_call: TRBV4-2; clone_size: -; j_call: TRBJ2-5; cdr3_nt: TGTGCCAGCAGCCCCTCAGGGTATAGCCGAGAGACCCAGTACTTC; cdr3_aa: CASSPSGYSRETQYF
d_call: TRBD1; v_call: TRBV2; clone_size: few; j_call: TRBJ2-1; cdr3_nt: TGTGCCAGCTACAGGGGGTCTAGGGTTAATGAGCAGTTCTTC; cdr3_aa: CASYRGSRVNEQFF
d_call: -; v_call: TRBV2; clone_size: once; j_call: TRBJ1-2; cdr3_nt: TGTGCCAGCAGGAGGAGCGGCTACACCTTC; cdr3_aa: CASRRSGYTF
d_call: -; v_call: TRBV28; clone_size: -; j_call: TRBJ1-4; cdr3_nt: TGTGCCAGCAGCTCTTTAGCAACTAATGAAAAACTGTTTTTT; cdr3_aa: CASSSLATNEKLFF
d_call: TRBD2; v_call: TRBV29-1; clone_size: -; j_call: TRBJ2-2; cdr3_nt: TGCAGCGCGACTAGCGGGAGTATTGCCGGGGAGCTGTTTTTT; cdr3_aa: CSATSGSIAGELFF
d_call: TRBD1; v_call: TRBV6-2/TRBV6-3; clone_size: -; j_call: TRBJ1-4; cdr3_nt: TGTGCCAGCAGTTACAAGGGGGCTGTTAATGAAAAACTGTTTTTT; cdr3_aa: CASSYKGAVNEKLFF
d_call: -; v_call: TRBV12-3/TRBV12-4; clone_size: once; j_call: TRBJ1-2; cdr3_nt: TGTGCCAGCAGTGGGGCAGGCTATGGCTACACCTTC; cdr3_aa: CASSGAGYGYTF
d_call: -; v_call: TRBV18; clone_size: -; j_call: TRBJ1-3; cdr3_nt: TGTGCCAGCTCACCACAGACAAACTCTGGAAACACCATATATTTT; cdr3_aa: CASSPQTNSGNTIYF
d_call: TRBD2; v_call: TRBV3-1/TRBV3-2; clone_size: -; j_call: TRBJ2-7; cdr3_nt: TGTGCCAGCTCCATTAGCGGGGGTACCTACGAGCAGTACTTC; cdr3_aa: CASSISGGTYEQYF
d_call: -; v_call: TRBV25-1; clone_size: -; j_call: TRBJ2-3; cdr3_nt: TGTGCCAGCAGTGCGGTACAGGGTGAGAGGGGCACAGATACGCAGTATTTT; cdr3_aa: CASSAVQGERGTDTQYF
d_call: -; v_call: TRBV12-3/TRBV12-4; clone_size: -; j_call: TRBJ2-7; cdr3_nt: TGTGCCAGCACCGAAACCGGGTACGAGCAGTACTTC; cdr3_aa: CASTETGYEQYF
d_call: TRBD1; v_call: TRBV2; clone_size: -; j_call: TRBJ2-6; cdr3_nt: TGTGCCAGCATTCGGGACAGGATCTCTGGGGCCAACGTCCTGACTTTC; cdr3_aa: CASIRDRISGANVLTF
d_call: TRBD2; v_call: TRBV5-1; clone_size: -; j_call: TRBJ2-2; cdr3_nt: TGCGCCAGCAGCTCGGGACTAGCGGGAGCGAAGAATGGGTACACCGGGGAGCTGTTTTTT; cdr3_aa: CASSSGLAGAKNGYTGELFF
d_call: TRBD2; v_call: TRBV12-5; clone_size: -; j_call: TRBJ2-2; cdr3_nt: TGTGCTAGTGCGGCTAGCGGGAGATCCGGGGAGCTGTTTTTT; cdr3_aa: CASAASGRSGELFF
d_call: TRBD1; v_call: TRBV5-5; clone_size: few; j_call: TRBJ1-6; cdr3_nt: TGTGCCAGCAGCTCTACTACAGGGGGAGTGTCGGGTTCACCCCTCCACTTT; cdr3_aa: CASSSTTGGVSGSPLHF
d_call: TRBD2; v_call: TRBV5-1; clone_size: -; j_call: TRBJ2-1; cdr3_nt: TGCGCCAGCAGCTTGGAGGAGCGGGGCCTCAATGAGCAGTTCTTC; cdr3_aa: CASSLEERGLNEQFF
d_call: TRBD2; v_call: TRBV2; clone_size: -; j_call: TRBJ2-1; cdr3_nt: TGTGCCAGCAGTGACTCGGGAGGAAGAGGTGAGCAGTTCTTC; cdr3_aa: CASSDSGGRGEQFF
d_call: -; v_call: TRBV5-5; clone_size: once; j_call: TRBJ2-5; cdr3_nt: TGTGCCAGCAGCTTGGAACTAGCGACCCAGTACTTC; cdr3_aa: CASSLELATQYF
d_call: TRBD1; v_call: TRBV2; clone_size: -; j_call: TRBJ1-5; cdr3_nt: TGTGCCAGCAGGACAGGGTACAATCAGCCCCAGCATTTT; cdr3_aa: CASRTGYNQPQHF
d_call: -; v_call: TRBV11-2; clone_size: -; j_call: TRBJ2-7; cdr3_nt: TGTGCCAGCAGCCCCATACAGGGCGCCTACGAGCAGTACTTC; cdr3_aa: CASSPIQGAYEQYF